The 3 T cell receptor beta chains in this list originate from one sample, sequenced in a study of blood T cell repertoires in COVID-19. Using immunoSEQ multiplex PCR, the repertoire was profiled, and TCRdb retains in-frame clones only, with some absent. Found here are roughly 140,000 clones, about 86% of them singletons; the top ten hold roughly 4%. Sequencing used peripheral blood. The receptor source for this set is a woman aged 40-49 years with acute or convalescent COVID-19.

This chain links TRBV5-1 with TRBJ2-7, with 8 bases aligning to TRBD2. CDR3 size: 15 residues. Germline loops: CDR1 SGHRS, CDR2 YFSETQ. V was clipped by 7 bases and J by 2 bases; unmatched bases: 11. For the CDR3, the DNA is TGCGCCAGCCAGGTCGGCGGGAGGAGTACCTACGAGCAGTACTTC. Translating gives CASQVGGRSTYEQYF.

The rearrangement joins TRBV7-2 to TRBJ2-7, with D tentatively TRBD2 (5 bases). This CDR3 region has 14 residues. CDR1 and CDR2 (germline): SGHTA, FQGNSA. Trimming pared 0 bases from V and 6 bases from J, leaving 12 bases between. CDR3 protein: CASSLARTESEQYF. The CDR3 region has the DNA TGTGCCAGCAGCTTAGCAAGGACTGAGTCCGAGCAGTACTTC.

The V and J genes are TRBV9 and TRBJ1-6; D remains unclear. The CDR3 extends over 14 amino acids. V lost 0 bases and J 5 bases, leaving 6 bases between the germline ends. The germline V gene encodes CDR1 SGDLS and CDR2 YYNGEE. This CDR3 is CASSVEYDNSPLHF. CDR3 coding DNA: TGTGCCAGCAGCGTAGAATATGATAATTCACCCCTCCACTTT.